This TCR beta chain was profiled in a study of metastatic and nonmetastatic thyroid tumors. About the research overall: Repertoires of blood and of tissue (tumor or nodule) from malignant and benign thyroid patients were compared. Study conclusions and caveats: Benign nodules reportedly had significantly lower TCR beta diversity than malignant thyroid tumors in blood and tumor.

Thyroid surgery was performed in patients who had received no treatment beforehand. In the authors' methods: To classify distant metastasis in papillary thyroid cancer, a model was built from CDR3 differences across clinicopathological groups. TCRdb re-called the PCR reads via MiXCR. V and J calls and clone size were set by TCRdb, not the authors. The table records under 55,000 clones, about a sixth of them present only once. The CDR3 consists of 15 residues. Germline assignment: CDR1 DFQATT and CDR2 SNEGSKA (reference sequence). Unmatched junction bases numbered 9, after V lost 1 base and J lost 4 bases. This clone was found many times. What it recognizes is unknown.

This receptor was taken from a female donor with papillary thyroid cancer or a benign thyroid nodule (not recorded which). Some clones in this sample may be carry-over from other donors' samples. This sequence joins TRBV20-1 and TRBJ1-2; 7 positions match TRBD1. Sequenced input: blood. The CDR3 DNA follows: TGCAGTGCTAGAGGTGACAGGGTTGGGATCTATGGCTACACCTTC. It translates to CSARGDRVGIYGYTF.